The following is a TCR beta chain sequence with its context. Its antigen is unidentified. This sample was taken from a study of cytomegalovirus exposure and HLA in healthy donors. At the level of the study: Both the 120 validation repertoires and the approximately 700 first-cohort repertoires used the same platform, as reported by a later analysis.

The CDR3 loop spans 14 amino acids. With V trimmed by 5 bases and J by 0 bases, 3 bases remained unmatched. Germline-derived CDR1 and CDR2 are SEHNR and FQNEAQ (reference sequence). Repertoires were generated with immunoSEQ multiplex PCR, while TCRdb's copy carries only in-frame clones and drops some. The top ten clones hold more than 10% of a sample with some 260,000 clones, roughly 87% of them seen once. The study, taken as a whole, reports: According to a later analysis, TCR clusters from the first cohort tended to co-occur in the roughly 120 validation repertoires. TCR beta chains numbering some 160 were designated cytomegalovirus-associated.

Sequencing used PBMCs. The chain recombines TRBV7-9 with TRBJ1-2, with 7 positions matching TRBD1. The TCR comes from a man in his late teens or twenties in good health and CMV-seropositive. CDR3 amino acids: CASSRDRSNYGYTF. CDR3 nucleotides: TGTGCCAGCAGCCGGGACAGATCTAACTATGGCTACACCTTC.